This T cell receptor beta chain was sequenced for a study of CD8+CD57+ T cells in acquired aplastic anemia. The germline gives CDR1 SQVTM, CDR2 ANQGSEA. The CDR3 sequence is 13 residues long. V shed 7 bases and J 6 bases; nucleotides not matched to a gene: 7. This clonotype was seen a few times. Profiles of TCR beta VDJ and CDR3 were generated from a genomic DNA template. Using its own MiXCR run on the reads, TCRdb lists one record per CDR3 protein. This table holds about 270,000 distinct CDR3 sequences, around 60% found once. The chain joins TRBV29-1 to TRBJ2-2, with TRBD1 matching over 8 bases. The sequenced sample consisted of sorted CD4+, CD8+, or CD8+CD57+ T cells (not recorded which) from PBMCs. This sequence originates from a human donor with severe aplastic anemia or a healthy control (not recorded which). CDR3 DNA: TGCAGCGCAGGACAGGGCGTTGCCGGGGAGCTGTTTTTT. Translating gives CSAGQGVAGELFF.